This T cell receptor beta chain was found in a study of type 1 and type 2 diabetes patients. Study context: Sequencing for the whole study yielded 15 million to 20 million paired-end reads.

Genomic DNA was the PCR template. A primer set of 30 forward and 13 reverse primers amplified the CDR3. One entry per CDR3 protein, called by TCRdb with MiXCR from the multiplex PCR reads. This table holds more than 250,000 distinct CDR3 sequences, approximately 45% found once. Donors had no other autoimmune disease or infection in four weeks. CDR3 length: 13 residues. Trimming removed 0 bases from V and 3 bases from J, with 6 bases in between. Per germline, CDR1 SGDLS and CDR2 YYNGEE. Sequences were obtained from peripheral blood mononuclear cells (PBMCs). The chain joins TRBV9 to TRBJ1-2, with a weak D call TRBD1 (5 bases). The TCR sequence derives from a man between 18 and 29 years old with type 2 diabetes. DNA for the CDR3: TGTGCCAGCAGCGTAGGGGGGGACTATGGCTACACCTTC. It encodes CASSVGGDYGYTF.